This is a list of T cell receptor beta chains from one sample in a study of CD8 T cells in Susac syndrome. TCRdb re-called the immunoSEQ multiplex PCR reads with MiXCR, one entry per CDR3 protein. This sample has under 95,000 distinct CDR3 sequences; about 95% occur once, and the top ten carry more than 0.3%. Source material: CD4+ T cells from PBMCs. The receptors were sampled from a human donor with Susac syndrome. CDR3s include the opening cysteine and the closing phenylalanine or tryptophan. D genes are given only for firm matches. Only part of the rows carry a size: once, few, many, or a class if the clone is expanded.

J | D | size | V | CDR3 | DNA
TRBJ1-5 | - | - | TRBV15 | CATSKAGRRSNQPQHF | TGTGCCACCAGCAAAGCCGGAAGGAGAAGCAATCAGCCCCAGCATTTT
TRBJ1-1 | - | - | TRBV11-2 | CASSRGKGAEAFF | TGTGCCAGCAGCCGGGGGAAGGGGGCTGAAGCTTTCTTT
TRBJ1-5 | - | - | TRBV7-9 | CASSLGGRNQPQHF | TGTGCCAGCAGCTTGGGGGGGCGCAATCAGCCCCAGCATTTT
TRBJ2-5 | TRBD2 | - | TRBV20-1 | CSARDPGGRGETQYF | TGCAGTGCTAGAGACCCGGGGGGGCGGGGAGAGACCCAGTACTTC
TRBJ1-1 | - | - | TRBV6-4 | CASSDGGGNAEAFF | TGTGCCAGCAGTGACGGTGGGGGAAACGCTGAAGCTTTCTTT
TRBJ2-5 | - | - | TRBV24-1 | CATTDRETQYF | TGTGCCACGACCGACAGAGAGACCCAGTACTTC
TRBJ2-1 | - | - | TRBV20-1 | CSARVTGLAEQFF | TGCAGTGCTAGAGTAACTGGGCTAGCGGAGCAGTTCTTC
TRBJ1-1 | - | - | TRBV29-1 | CSVGRGLNTEAFF | TGCAGCGTCGGGAGGGGTCTGAACACTGAAGCTTTCTTT
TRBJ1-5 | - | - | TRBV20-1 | CSAKEGPSQPQHF | TGCAGTGCAAAAGAGGGGCCAAGCCAGCCCCAGCATTTT
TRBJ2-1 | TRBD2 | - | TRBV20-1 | CSATRTSNEQFF | TGCAGTGCTACCCGGACTAGTAATGAGCAGTTCTTC
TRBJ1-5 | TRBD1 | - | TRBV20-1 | CSVRQGTSNQPQHF | TGCAGTGTAAGACAGGGGACTAGCAATCAGCCCCAGCATTTT
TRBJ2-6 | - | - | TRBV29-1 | CSVARDIDSGANVLTF | TGCAGCGTTGCGAGGGACATTGACTCTGGGGCCAACGTCCTGACTTTC
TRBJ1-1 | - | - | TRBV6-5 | CASSDPGLGLEAFF | TGTGCCAGCAGTGATCCGGGGCTCGGATTGGAAGCTTTCTTT
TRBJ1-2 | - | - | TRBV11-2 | CASSRRDGNYGYTF | TGTGCCAGCAGCCGCCGGGACGGAAACTATGGCTACACCTTC
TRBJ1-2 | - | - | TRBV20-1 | CSAPRSALDNYGYTF | TGCAGTGCCCCCCGGTCAGCCCTTGATAACTATGGCTACACCTTC
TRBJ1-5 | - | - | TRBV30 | CAWSLSGTRNQPQHF | TGTGCCTGGAGTCTTTCCGGGACACGCAATCAGCCCCAGCATTTT
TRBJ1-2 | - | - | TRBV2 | CASSDTGVGYTF | TGTGCCAGCAGTGATACTGGGGTTGGCTACACCTTC
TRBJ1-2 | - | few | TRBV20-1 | CSARATGPGYTF | TGCAGTGCTAGAGCTACAGGCCCCGGCTACACCTTC
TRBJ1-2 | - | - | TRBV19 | CASSDTIGNYGYTF | TGTGCCAGTAGCGACACAATCGGTAACTATGGCTACACCTTC
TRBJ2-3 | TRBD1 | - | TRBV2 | CGSRDRSDTQYF | TGTGGTAGCAGGGACAGATCAGATACGCAGTATTTT
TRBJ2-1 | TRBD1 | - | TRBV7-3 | CASSFTGGSYNEQFF | TGTGCCAGCAGCTTTACAGGGGGTTCGTACAATGAGCAGTTCTTC
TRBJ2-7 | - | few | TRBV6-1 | CASRRTLLLGEQYF | TGTGCCAGCAGGAGGACACTACTCCTAGGCGAGCAGTACTTC
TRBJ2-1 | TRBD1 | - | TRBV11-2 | CASSSQGARYNEQFF | TGTGCCAGCAGCTCACAGGGGGCGAGGTACAATGAGCAGTTCTTC
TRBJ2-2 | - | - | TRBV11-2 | CASSFPSRGINTGELFF | TGTGCCAGCAGCTTCCCCTCTAGGGGAATCAACACCGGGGAGCTGTTTTTT
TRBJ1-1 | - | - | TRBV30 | CAWSLDKNTEAFF | TGTGCCTGGAGCCTAGACAAGAACACTGAAGCTTTCTTT
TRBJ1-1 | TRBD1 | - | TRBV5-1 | CASSLARGRTEAFF | TGCGCCAGCAGCTTGGCCAGGGGGCGGACTGAAGCTTTCTTT
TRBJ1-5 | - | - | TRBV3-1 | CASSQVPAEPQHF | TGTGCCAGCAGCCAAGTCCCGGCCGAGCCCCAGCATTTT
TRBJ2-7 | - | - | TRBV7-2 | CASSFPQGKHEQYF | TGTGCCAGCAGCTTTCCACAGGGTAAGCACGAGCAGTACTTC
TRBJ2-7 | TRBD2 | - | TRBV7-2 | CASSSSGGGVYEQYF | TGTGCCAGCAGCTCCTCGGGCGGGGGTGTCTACGAGCAGTACTTC
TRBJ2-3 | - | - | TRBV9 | CASSVDPGDTQYF | TGTGCCAGCAGCGTAGATCCGGGAGATACGCAGTATTTT
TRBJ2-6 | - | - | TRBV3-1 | CASRTLGANVLTF | TGTGCCAGCAGGACACTTGGGGCCAACGTCCTGACTTTC
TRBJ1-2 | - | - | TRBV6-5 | CASSYTRTANYGYTF | TGTGCCAGCAGTTACACACGGACAGCTAATTATGGCTACACCTTC
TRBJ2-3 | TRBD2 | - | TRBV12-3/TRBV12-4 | CASSFGGAHTQYF | TGTGCCAGCAGTTTCGGGGGGGCCCATACGCAGTATTTT
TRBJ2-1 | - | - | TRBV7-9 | CASSLASTAYNEQFF | TGTGCCAGCAGCTTAGCTTCGACAGCCTACAATGAGCAGTTCTTC
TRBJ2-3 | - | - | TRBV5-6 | CASSQDSPDTQYF | TGTGCCAGCAGTCAGGACAGCCCAGATACGCAGTATTTT
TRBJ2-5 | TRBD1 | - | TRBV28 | CASSSRTGYQETQYF | TGTGCCAGCAGTTCCCGGACAGGGTACCAAGAGACCCAGTACTTC
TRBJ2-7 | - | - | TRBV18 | CASSPSGGGRGEQYF | TGTGCCAGCTCACCCTCAGGGGGGGGCCGGGGCGAGCAGTACTTC
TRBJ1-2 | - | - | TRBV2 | CASQSYGYTF | TGTGCCAGCCAATCTTATGGCTACACCTTC
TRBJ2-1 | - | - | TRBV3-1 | CASSLGGGRSNEQFF | TGTGCCAGCAGCCTGGGGGGGGGCCGGAGCAATGAGCAGTTCTTC
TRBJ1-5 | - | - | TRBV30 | CAWTPGGGNRQPQHF | TGTGCCTGGACCCCCGGAGGTGGGAATAGACAGCCCCAGCATTTT
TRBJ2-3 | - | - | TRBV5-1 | CASSPGDSGKYF | TGCGCCAGCAGCCCGGGGGACTCGGGGAAGTATTTT
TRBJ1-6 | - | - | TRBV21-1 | CAIRFSTGWDSPLHF | TGTGCCATCCGTTTTTCAACAGGCTGGGATTCACCCCTCCACTTT
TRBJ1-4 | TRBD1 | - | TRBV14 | CASSKTGAGKLFF | TGTGCCAGCAGCAAAACAGGGGCGGGAAAACTGTTTTTT
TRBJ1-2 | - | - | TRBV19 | CASSIRGRDYGYTF | TGTGCCAGTAGTATTCGAGGCCGGGACTATGGCTACACCTTC